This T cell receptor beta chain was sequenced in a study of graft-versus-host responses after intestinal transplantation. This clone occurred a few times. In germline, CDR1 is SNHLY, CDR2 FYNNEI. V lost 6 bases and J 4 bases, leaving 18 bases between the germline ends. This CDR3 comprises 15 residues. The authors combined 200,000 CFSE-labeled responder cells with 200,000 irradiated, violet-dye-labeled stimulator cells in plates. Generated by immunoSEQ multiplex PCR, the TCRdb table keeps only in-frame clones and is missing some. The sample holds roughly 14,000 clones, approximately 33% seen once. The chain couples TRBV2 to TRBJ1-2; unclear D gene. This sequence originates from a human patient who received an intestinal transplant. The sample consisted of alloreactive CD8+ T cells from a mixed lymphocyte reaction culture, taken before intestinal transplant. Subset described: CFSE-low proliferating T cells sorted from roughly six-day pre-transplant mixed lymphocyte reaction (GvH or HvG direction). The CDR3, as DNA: TGTGCCAGCAGCCCTTCCCAACAGACGACCTATGGCTACACCTTC. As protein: CASSPSQQTTYGYTF.